This T cell receptor (beta chain) was retrieved from a study of technical replicates of blood from several donors. Produced via immunoSEQ multiplex PCR; TCRdb's table is partial and in-frame only. The sample includes some 91,000 clones, approximately 96% of them seen just once. V was trimmed by 5 bases and J by 5 bases, leaving 12 bases between them. This CDR3 comprises 13 residues. Germline V CDR1 and CDR2: SGHDN, FVKESK. The chain carries TRBV14 and TRBJ1-2, with TRBD1 as a possible D gene (6 bases). This TCR was sampled from a human donor in good health. Sequenced sample: T cells isolated from PBMCs. In DNA form, the CDR3 reads TGTGCCAGCAGCGAATTTCAGGGGTATGGCTACACCTTC. Translation: CASSEFQGYGYTF.